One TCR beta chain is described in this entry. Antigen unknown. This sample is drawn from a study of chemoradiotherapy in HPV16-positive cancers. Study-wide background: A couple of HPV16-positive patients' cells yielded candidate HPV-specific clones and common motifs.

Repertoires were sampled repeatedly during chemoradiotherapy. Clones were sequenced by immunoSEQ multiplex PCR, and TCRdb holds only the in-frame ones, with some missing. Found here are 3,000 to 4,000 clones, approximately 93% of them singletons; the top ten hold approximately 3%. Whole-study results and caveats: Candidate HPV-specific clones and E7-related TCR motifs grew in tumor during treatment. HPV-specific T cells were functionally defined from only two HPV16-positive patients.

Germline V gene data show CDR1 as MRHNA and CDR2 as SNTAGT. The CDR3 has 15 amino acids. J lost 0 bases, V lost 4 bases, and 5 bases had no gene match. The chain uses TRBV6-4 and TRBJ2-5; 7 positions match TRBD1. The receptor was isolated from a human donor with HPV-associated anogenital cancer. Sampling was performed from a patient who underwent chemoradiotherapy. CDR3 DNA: TGTGCCAGCAGTGCCGCGACAGGGCACCAAGAGACCCAGTACTTC. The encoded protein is CASSAATGHQETQYF.